One sample yielded the 19 T cell receptor beta chains listed below, sequenced in a study of blood T cell repertoires in COVID-19. Some clones are missing from TCRdb's copy, which holds only in-frame ones; the method was immunoSEQ multiplex PCR. The sample holds 120,000 to 150,000 clones; around 89% are singletons and the top ten take 1.2%. The sequenced material came from PBMCs or T cells enriched from blood (not recorded which). These receptor sequences come from a woman in her thirties with acute COVID-19.

This sequence joins TRBV6-1 and TRBJ1-6; D call uncertain. The germline V and J ends were trimmed by 1 base and 8 bases, with 6 bases remaining between them. This CDR3 is 13 amino acids long. The V gene's germline CDR1 is MNHNS and CDR2 SASEGT. CDR3 coding DNA: TGTGCCAGCAGTGAAGAGCCCCATTCACCCCTCCACTTT. Its translation: CASSEEPHSPLHF.

This chain connects TRBV18 to TRBJ2-5, with 12 bases matching TRBD2. CDR3 length equals 16 residues. Per germline, CDR1 KGHSH and CDR2 LQKENI. Trimming at V came to 3 bases and at J to 1 base, leaving 3 bases not matched to a gene. The CDR3 loop reads CASSPLAGGAQETQYF. In DNA, the CDR3 is TGTGCCAGCTCACCTCTAGCGGGAGGGGCCCAAGAGACCCAGTACTTC.

The gene calls are TRBV19 and TRBJ2-5, with 7 bases fitting TRBD2. With 5 bases clipped from V and 4 bases from J, the junction kept 1 base outside the gene matches. Germline V gene sequence: CDR1 LNHDA, CDR2 SQIVND (reference sequence). This CDR3 is 12 amino acids long. The CDR3 DNA is TGTGCCAGTAGTCCTAGCGGAGAGACCCAGTACTTC. As protein: CASSPSGETQYF.

The chain recombines TRBV5-1 with TRBJ1-5; TRBD1 matches 10 bases. The CDR3 loop spans 14 amino acids. CDR1 is SGHRS, CDR2 YFSETQ, per germline. V shed 4 bases, J shed 8 bases, and the junction held 6 bases outside the gene matches. The CDR3 nucleotides are TGCGCCAGCAGCCTGACAGGGGGCGAGGAGCCCCAGCATTTT. It specifies CASSLTGGEEPQHF.

This clone was detected only a few times. V gene TRBV4-3 combines with J gene TRBJ2-1; D perhaps matches TRBD2 (6 bases). This CDR3 is built from 17 residues. Deletions cut 0 bases from V and 2 bases from J, with 14 bases between. Germline lookup yields CDR1 LGHNA and CDR2 YSLEER. The CDR3, as DNA: TGCGCCAGCAGCCAAGATGGAGCGGGCGAGGCCTACAATGAGCAGTTCTTC. Protein sequence: CASSQDGAGEAYNEQFF.

The V gene is TRBV10-2, the J gene TRBJ2-7; 13 bases match TRBD2. This CDR3 spans 15 amino acids. Per the germline V gene, CDR1 is WSHSY and CDR2 is SAAADI. After removal of 6 bases from V and 2 bases from J, the junction contained 4 bases not matched to a gene. The CDR3 sequence is CASRDGLAGAYEQYF. The DNA for the CDR3 is TGCGCCAGCAGAGATGGACTAGCGGGGGCCTACGAGCAGTACTTC.

The chain combines TRBV19 with TRBJ2-2, with D tentatively TRBD1 (5 bases). Germline V gene data show CDR1 as LNHDA and CDR2 as SQIVND (reference sequence). V lost 2 bases, J lost 2 bases, and 9 bases lay in between. The CDR3 is 15 residues long. CDR3 in DNA: TGTGCCAGTAGTATACCAGGGTTCAACACCGGGGAGCTGTTTTTT. It is translated as CASSIPGFNTGELFF.

The chain couples TRBV10-3 to TRBJ1-6; TRBD1 aligns across 7 bases. CDR3 length equals 15 residues. Losses at the gene ends were 2 bases for V and 7 bases for J; bases not matched to a gene: 5. Germline loops: CDR1 ENHRY, CDR2 SYGVKD. The CDR3 reads CAISERGLLNSPLHF. In nucleotides, the CDR3 is TGTGCCATCAGTGAGAGGGGGCTCTTAAATTCACCCCTCCACTTT.

J is TRBJ2-2 and V is TRBV7-3, with 7 bases matching TRBD2. J lost 6 bases, V lost 7 bases, and 11 bases had no gene match. Per germline, CDR1 SGHTA and CDR2 FQGTGA. This CDR3 has 15 residues. The CDR3 region has the DNA TGTGCCAGCACCCATCCGGGACTAAGGGCCGGGGAGCTGTTTTTT. It specifies CASTHPGLRAGELFF.

This rearrangement joins TRBV4-1 to TRBJ1-5; 8 nucleotides align to TRBD1. Germline CDR1 and CDR2: MGHRA and YSYEKL. J gave up 2 bases and V 1 base, and 1 base lay outside the gene matches. The CDR3 has 15 amino acids. The CDR3 nucleotides are TGCGCCAGCAGCCAAGCGACAGGGGGCAATCAGCCCCAGCATTTT. Its protein product is CASSQATGGNQPQHF.

The chain carries TRBV28 and TRBJ1-5; a weak D match, TRBD1 (5 bases). V was pared by 4 bases and J by 0 bases, with 16 bases between. This CDR3 is built from 17 residues. Germline CDR1 and CDR2: MDHEN and SYDVKM. CDR3 in amino acids: CASSSNAAGYSNQPQHF. DNA of the CDR3: TGTGCCAGCAGTTCGAATGCGGCAGGGTATAGCAATCAGCCCCAGCATTTT.

The rearrangement uses TRBV9 and TRBJ1-3; TRBD1 matches 7 bases. Trimming cost V 4 bases and J 6 bases; bases outside gene matches: 10. Germline assignment: CDR1 SGDLS and CDR2 YYNGEE. The CDR3 runs to 15 residues. CDR3 region: CASSFSVGQPNTIYF. The CDR3 DNA is TGTGCCAGCAGCTTCAGTGTGGGACAGCCAAACACCATATATTTT.

The chain carries TRBV3-1 (or the pseudogene TRBV3-2) and TRBJ2-1, with 16 positions matching TRBD2. Germline values: CDR1 LGHDT, CDR2 YNNKEL (reference sequence). The CDR3 consists of 18 residues. The V and J ends lost 4 bases and 8 bases, in that order; junction bases with no gene match: 11. The CDR3 protein is CASSPFVSGTSGRDEQFF. The CDR3 DNA reads TGTGCCAGCAGCCCGTTCGTCTCCGGGACTAGCGGGAGGGATGAGCAGTTCTTC.

V and J are TRBV19 and TRBJ2-3; 7 bases agree with TRBD2. The CDR3 length is 16 residues. V trimming: 5 bases; J trimming: 3 bases; junction bases outside the gene matches: 11. CDR1 is LNHDA, CDR2 SQIVND, per germline (reference sequence). The CDR3 reads CASSSSSSGGTDTQYF. The CDR3 coding sequence is TGTGCCAGTAGTTCCTCGTCTAGCGGTGGGACAGATACGCAGTATTTT.

The rearrangement joins TRBV2 to TRBJ1-1; D ambiguous. The V end was cut by 5 bases, the J end by 10 bases, with 14 bases between. This CDR3 region has 12 residues. The germline V gene has CDR1 SNHLY and CDR2 FYNNEI. The CDR3, as DNA: TGTGCCAGCAGTCCCCCCGGGGATGTAGCTTTCTTT. Its protein is CASSPPGDVAFF.

The rearrangement links TRBV18 to TRBJ2-3; D ambiguous. Germline V lookup: CDR1 KGHSH, CDR2 LQKENI. The CDR3 has 16 residues. Trimming took off 2 bases at V and 3 bases at J, with 15 bases between the two ends. CDR3 bases: TGTGCCAGCTCACCAAATCTAGGTCAAGGAACAGATACGCAGTATTTT. Translated: CASSPNLGQGTDTQYF.

The J gene is TRBJ1-1, the V gene TRBV7-2; D is possibly TRBD1 (5 bases). Germline lookup yields CDR1 SGHTA and CDR2 FQGNSA. The V and J ends lost 1 base and 1 base respectively, with 10 bases between them. This CDR3 is built from 15 residues. DNA of the CDR3: TGTGCCAGCAGCTTAGGCCTTGACAGGAACACTGAAGCTTTCTTT. Amino acids: CASSLGLDRNTEAFF.

The chain uses TRBV4-1 and TRBJ1-4; D possibly corresponds to TRBD1 (6 bases). Trimming cost V 8 bases and J 8 bases, with 21 bases left between them. The germline gives CDR1 MGHRA, CDR2 YSYEKL. This CDR3 spans 15 amino acids. CDR3: CASGTQGAVVEKLFF. In nucleotides, the CDR3 is TGCGCCAGCGGCACACAGGGAGCGGTCGTCGAAAAACTGTTTTTT.

This clone occurred once. V and J are TRBV28 and TRBJ1-5; tentative D call: TRBD1 (6 bases). The ends were cut back, 5 bases at V and 5 bases at J, with 16 bases in the middle. CDR1 MDHEN and CDR2 SYDVKM come from the germline V gene. CDR3 length equals 15 residues. CDR3 in DNA: TGTGCCAGCAGTCTACAGGGACCTACGTATCAGCCCCAGCATTTT. Its protein is CASSLQGPTYQPQHF.